This T cell receptor (beta chain) was recorded in a study of blood T cell repertoires in COVID-19. Sequenced by immunoSEQ multiplex PCR; TCRdb stores in-frame clones only, minus some. The sample consists of nearly 250,000 clones, just under 85% of them appearing once. CDR1 SGHDN and CDR2 FVKESK come from the germline V gene. V shed 2 bases and J shed 8 bases, with 19 bases lying between them. The CDR3 spans 16 residues. This clone occurred once. The material sequenced was peripheral blood. The chain couples TRBV14 to TRBJ2-1, with D unresolved. This TCR was recovered from a woman older than 75 with acute or convalescent COVID-19. The CDR3 reads CASSQPPVKELDEQFF. In DNA form, the CDR3 reads TGTGCCAGCAGCCAACCCCCGGTGAAAGAGTTGGATGAGCAGTTCTTC.